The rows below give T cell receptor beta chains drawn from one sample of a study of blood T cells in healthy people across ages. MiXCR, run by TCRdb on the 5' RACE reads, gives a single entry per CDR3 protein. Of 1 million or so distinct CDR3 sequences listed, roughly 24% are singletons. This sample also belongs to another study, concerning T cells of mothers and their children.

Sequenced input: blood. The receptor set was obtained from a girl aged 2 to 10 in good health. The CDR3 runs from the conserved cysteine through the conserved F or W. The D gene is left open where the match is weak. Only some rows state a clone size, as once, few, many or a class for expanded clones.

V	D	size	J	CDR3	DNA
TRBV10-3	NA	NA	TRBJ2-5	CAISDRLEGRETQYF	TGTGCCATCAGTGACAGACTAGAGGGGAGAGAGACCCAGTACTTC
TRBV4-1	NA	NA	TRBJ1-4	CASSQDLWTVNEKLFF	TGCGCCAGCAGCCAAGACCTGTGGACAGTTAACGAAAAACTGTTTTTT
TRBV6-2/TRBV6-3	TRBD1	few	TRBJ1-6	CASRQGSGNSPLHF	TGTGCCAGCAGACAGGGGAGTGGCAATTCACCCCTCCACTTT
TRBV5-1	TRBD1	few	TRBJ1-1	CASSGGQGLNTEAFF	TGCGCCAGCAGCGGTGGACAGGGGTTGAACACTGAAGCTTTCTTT
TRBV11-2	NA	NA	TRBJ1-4	CASSSRVREKLFF	TGTGCCAGCAGCTCCAGGGTGAGGGAAAAACTGTTTTTT
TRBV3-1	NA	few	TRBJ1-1	CASSQDLGGVSTEAFF	TGTGCCAGCAGCCAAGATCTTGGGGGGGTTAGCACTGAAGCTTTCTTT
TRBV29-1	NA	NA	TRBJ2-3	CSVEVALADTQYF	TGCAGCGTTGAAGTGGCTTTGGCAGATACGCAGTATTTT
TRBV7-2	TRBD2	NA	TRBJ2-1	CASSSAGGPYNEQFF	TGTGCCAGCAGCTCAGCGGGAGGGCCCTACAATGAGCAGTTCTTC
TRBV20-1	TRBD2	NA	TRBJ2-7	CSAIAGTSYEQYF	TGCAGTGCTATAGCGGGAACCTCTTACGAGCAGTACTTC
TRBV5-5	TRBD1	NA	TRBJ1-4	CASSSPGQANEKLFF	TGTGCCAGCAGCTCTCCGGGACAGGCAAATGAAAAACTGTTTTTT
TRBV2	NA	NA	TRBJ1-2	CASSSTLYGYTF	TGTGCCAGCAGTTCGACCCTCTATGGCTACACCTTC
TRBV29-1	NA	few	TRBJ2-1	CSVCPAYGVEQFF	TGCAGCGTTTGCCCTGCATACGGTGTTGAGCAGTTCTTC
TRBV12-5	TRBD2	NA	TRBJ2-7	CASGYLGREQYF	TGTGCTAGTGGTTACCTCGGGAGGGAGCAGTACTTC
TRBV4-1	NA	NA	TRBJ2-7	CASSQDRGGRSYEQYF	TGCGCCAGCAGCCAAGATCGGGGTGGAAGGTCCTACGAGCAGTACTTC
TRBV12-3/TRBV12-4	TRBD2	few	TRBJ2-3	CASRPPGLAGVWGTDTQYF	TGTGCCAGCAGGCCACCGGGACTAGCGGGAGTTTGGGGCACAGATACGCAGTATTTT
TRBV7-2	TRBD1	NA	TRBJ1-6	CASSPIGGQGGRSPLHF	TGTGCCAGCAGCCCTATAGGAGGACAGGGAGGAAGGTCACCCCTCCACTTT
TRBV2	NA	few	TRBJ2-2	CASSEGRGELFF	TGTGCCAGCAGTGAAGGGAGAGGGGAGCTGTTTTTT
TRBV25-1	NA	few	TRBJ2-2	CASSEWGGELFF	TGTGCCAGCAGTGAATGGGGCGGGGAGCTGTTTTTT
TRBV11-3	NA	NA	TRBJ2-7	CASSSRQMSYEQYF	TGTGCCAGCAGCTCCCGACAGATGTCCTACGAGCAGTACTTC
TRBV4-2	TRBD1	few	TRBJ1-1	CASRRDREVGTEAFF	TGTGCCAGCCGCCGGGACAGAGAGGTCGGGACTGAAGCTTTCTTT
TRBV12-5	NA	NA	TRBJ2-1	CAGMLRDTNEQFF	TGTGCTGGCATGCTCCGGGACACCAATGAGCAGTTCTTC
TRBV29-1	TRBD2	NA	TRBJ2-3	CSVVIAGDGDTQYF	TGCAGCGTCGTGATAGCGGGAGATGGAGATACGCAGTATTTT
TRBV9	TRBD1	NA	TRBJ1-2	CASSVYTQGLYTF	TGTGCCAGCAGCGTATACACACAGGGGCTCTACACCTTC
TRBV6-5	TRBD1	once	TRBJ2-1	CASSRIQIGTGVNNEQFF	TGTGCCAGCAGTCGAATTCAAATCGGGACAGGGGTTAACAATGAGCAGTTCTTC
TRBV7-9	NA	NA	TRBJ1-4	CASSLPLQGYEKLFF	TGTGCCAGCAGCTTACCCCTCCAGGGGTATGAAAAACTGTTTTTT
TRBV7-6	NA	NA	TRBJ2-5	CASSLERGKETQYF	TGTGCCAGCAGCTTAGAAAGGGGGAAAGAGACCCAGTACTTC
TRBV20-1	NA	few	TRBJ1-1	CSATAWTQTGTEAFF	TGCAGTGCAACCGCTTGGACTCAAACAGGCACTGAAGCTTTCTTT
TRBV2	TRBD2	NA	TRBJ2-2	CASSDWTQRESSNTGELFF	TGTGCCAGCAGTGACTGGACTCAGCGGGAGTCATCGAACACCGGGGAGCTGTTTTTT
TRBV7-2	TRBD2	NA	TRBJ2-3	CASSLAILAGGVDTQYF	TGTGCCAGCAGCTTAGCGATACTAGCGGGAGGGGTGGATACGCAGTATTTT
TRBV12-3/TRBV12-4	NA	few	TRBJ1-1	CASSSLTALRTEAFF	TGTGCCAGCAGTTCGTTGACGGCCCTACGGACTGAAGCTTTCTTT
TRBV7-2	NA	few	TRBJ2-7	CASSLVVFPTYEQYF	TGTGCCAGCAGCTTAGTGGTCTTCCCCACGTACGAGCAGTACTTC